The next 22 T cell receptor beta chains were all read from a single sample in a study of cytomegalovirus exposure and HLA in healthy donors. PCR employed 60 Vbeta and 13 Jbeta primers. Some clones are missing from TCRdb's copy, which holds only in-frame ones; the method was immunoSEQ multiplex PCR. Here the sample spans around 190,000 clones, 65% to 85% being singletons. Sequenced input: PBMCs. Receptors were obtained from a woman aged 18-29 years in good health and CMV-seronegative.

The chain links TRBV15 to TRBJ2-7, with TRBD2 matching 8 bases. This CDR3 has 16 residues. CDR1 and CDR2 from the germline V gene are LNHNV and YYDKDF (reference sequence). The V gene end was trimmed by 1 base and the J gene end by 1 base; junction bases not matched to a gene: 6. The CDR3 loop reads CATSRGGTRGSYEQYF. For the CDR3, the DNA is TGTGCCACCAGCAGAGGTGGGACTAGGGGTTCCTACGAGCAGTACTTC.

This chain uses TRBV19 with TRBJ1-1; D not resolved. The ends were cut back, 5 bases at V and 3 bases at J, with 10 bases in the middle. Looked up from germline, CDR1 is LNHDA and CDR2 is SQIVND (reference sequence). There are 13 residues in the CDR3. The DNA for the CDR3 is TGTGCCAGTAGTGTAACTCTGCACACTGAAGCTTTCTTT. Protein product: CASSVTLHTEAFF.

V and J are TRBV4-2 and TRBJ1-3; 11 bases line up with TRBD1. There are 18 residues in the CDR3. Germline V gene data show CDR1 as LGHNA and CDR2 as YNFKEQ. V lost 0 bases and J lost 4; bases outside the gene matches: 8. The CDR3 region is CASSQDIPGQGVGNTIYF. The CDR3, as DNA: TGTGCCAGCAGCCAAGATATTCCGGGACAGGGGGTCGGAAACACCATATATTTT.

This clone was seen a handful of times. The chain links TRBV15 to TRBJ1-4, with TRBD1 identical over 9 bases. This CDR3 has 18 amino acids. The ends lost 4 bases at V and 5 bases at J; junction bases unmatched: 14. Germline CDR1 is LNHNV and CDR2 is YYDKDF (reference sequence). The CDR3 spells CATSTPPGQGVTNEKLFF. The CDR3 coding sequence is TGTGCCACCAGCACACCTCCGGGACAGGGCGTTACAAATGAAAAACTGTTTTTT. The whole variable domain, remainder taken from reference TRBV15 and TRBJ1-4, is DAMVIQNPRYQVTQFGKPVTLSCSQTLNHNVMYWYQQKSSQAPKLLFHYYDKDFNNEADTPDNFQSRRPNTSFCFLDIRSPGLGDTAMYLCATSTPPGQGVTNEKLFFGSGTQLSVL.

A single count supports this clone. The chain uses TRBV6-1 and TRBJ2-7, with 10 bases fitting TRBD1. CDR3 length: 15 amino acids. V was clipped by 6 bases and J by 6 bases; unmatched bases: 11. Looked up from germline, CDR1 is MNHNS and CDR2 is SASEGT. CDR3 sequence: CASSPSGTGVGEQYF. CDR3 DNA sequence: TGTGCCAGCAGCCCCTCCGGGACAGGGGTAGGCGAGCAGTACTTC.

The chain joins TRBV19 to TRBJ1-6; 8 bases match TRBD1. From germline, CDR1 is LNHDA and CDR2 SQIVND (reference sequence). This CDR3 contains 15 residues. The junction had 5 bases not matched to a gene; V was cut back by 3 bases and J by 7 bases. CDR3 sequence: CASSMDREANSPLHF. CDR3 in DNA: TGTGCCAGTAGTATGGACAGGGAGGCGAATTCACCCCTCCACTTT.

The rearrangement uses TRBV5-1 and TRBJ2-2; D possibly corresponds to TRBD2 (5 bases). The CDR3 spans 16 residues. Deletions cut 1 base from V and 5 bases from J, with 15 bases between. Germline lookup yields CDR1 SGHRS and CDR2 YFSETQ. In DNA, the CDR3 is TGCGCCAGCAGCTTGTCTATAGGGCGAGGGACCGGGGAGCTGTTTTTT. Amino acid sequence: CASSLSIGRGTGELFF.

The chain employs TRBV4-3 and TRBJ2-1; the match to TRBD1 covers 7 bases. Germline loops: CDR1 LGHNA, CDR2 YSLEER. The CDR3 runs to 15 residues. The V segment lost 1 base and the J segment 9 bases; nucleotides outside the gene matches: 9. In DNA form, the CDR3 reads TGCGCCAGCAGCCAAGCCCCGCGACAGGGCACTGAGCAGTTCTTC. This gives the protein CASSQAPRQGTEQFF.

The chain recombines TRBV28 with TRBJ2-3, with 10 bases matching TRBD1. The CDR3 contains 16 residues. Per the germline V gene, CDR1 is MDHEN and CDR2 is SYDVKM. The V gene end was trimmed by 6 bases and the J gene end by 6 bases; junction bases not matched to a gene: 12. The DNA of the CDR3 is TGTGCCAGCAGCCAAACAGACAGGGGGCTAGCGGATACGCAGTATTTT. Amino acid sequence: CASSQTDRGLADTQYF.

The chain couples TRBV28 to TRBJ2-1, with D perhaps matching TRBD2 (7 bases). Germline V gene data show CDR1 as MDHEN and CDR2 as SYDVKM. Trimming took 6 bases from V and 8 from J, leaving 23 bases between them. This CDR3 region has 16 residues. CDR3: CASSSTDWGGLDEQFF. CDR3 coding DNA: TGTGCCAGCAGCTCCACAGATTGGGGGGGGCTCGATGAGCAGTTCTTC.

V is TRBV4-3 and J is TRBJ2-1; 9 bases agree with TRBD2. Unmatched junction bases numbered 5, after V lost 0 bases and J lost 2 bases. The CDR3 spans 17 residues. Per germline, CDR1 LGHNA and CDR2 YSLEER. In DNA, the CDR3 is TGCGCCAGCAGCCAAGATGTTGGCGGGAGGGCCTACAATGAGCAGTTCTTC. Its protein product is CASSQDVGGRAYNEQFF.

The chain has TRBV7-9 and TRBJ2-1, with 12 bases identical to TRBD2. The CDR3 contains 15 residues. Per germline, CDR1 SEHNR and CDR2 FQNEAQ (reference sequence). V shed 4 bases and J 7 bases; nucleotides not matched to a gene: 5. CDR3 sequence: CASSSSGRAVNEQFF. CDR3 sequence (DNA): TGTGCCAGCAGCTCTAGCGGGAGGGCCGTTAATGAGCAGTTCTTC.

As concerns this clone: This same CDR3 is encoded by further DNA sequences in the sample. The gene calls are TRBV6-5 and TRBJ1-1, with D maybe TRBD1 (5 bases). Per germline, CDR1 MNHEY and CDR2 SVGAGI. This CDR3 has 16 amino acids. V gave up 0 bases and J gave up 4 bases, with 15 bases separating them. CDR3 residues: CASSYSGQGGPTEAFF. As DNA, the CDR3 is TGTGCCAGCAGTTACTCTGGACAAGGCGGTCCCACTGAAGCTTTCTTT.

In this sample, this clone turned up a few times. The rearrangement joins TRBV4-1 to TRBJ1-1, with TRBD1 as a possible D gene (6 bases). The CDR3 spans 12 residues. The V end was cut by 9 bases, the J end by 3 bases, with 11 bases between. Germline CDR1 reads MGHRA; CDR2 reads YSYEKL. This CDR3 reads CASRTGYTEAFF. The CDR3 DNA is TGCGCCAGTCGTACAGGGTACACTGAAGCTTTCTTT.

This chain joins TRBV9 and TRBJ1-1, with D unresolved. Germline loops: CDR1 SGDLS, CDR2 YYNGEE. The CDR3 runs 14 residues. Trimming removed 0 bases at V and 4 bases at J, with 10 bases between. CDR3 sequence (DNA): TGTGCCAGCAGCGTAGCCGGAGGACCCACTGAAGCTTTCTTT. Translated, it gives CASSVAGGPTEAFF.

The V call is TRBV7-6, the J call TRBJ2-7, with TRBD2 matching 7 bases. The CDR3 runs to 15 residues. CDR1 is SGHVS and CDR2 is FNYEAQ in the germline V gene. The V and J ends lost 1 base and 1 base, in that order; junction bases with no gene match: 4. CDR3 in DNA: TGTGCCAGCAGCTTAGAAGCGGGGAAGTCCTACGAGCAGTACTTC. Translated, it gives CASSLEAGKSYEQYF.

The V call is TRBV7-8, the J call TRBJ1-1, with D unresolved. The CDR3 is 12 amino acids. The V gene's germline CDR1 is SGHVS and CDR2 FQNEAQ. Trimming cost V 3 bases and J 5 bases, with 7 bases left between them. The CDR3 DNA reads TGTGCCAGCAGCTTCCCCAGGACTGAAGCTTTCTTT. Its translation is CASSFPRTEAFF.

The chain combines TRBV9 with TRBJ2-1; 8 positions match TRBD2. The germline CDR1 and CDR2 sequences are SGDLS and YYNGEE. The CDR3 spans 16 residues. The V and J ends lost 5 bases and 4 bases, in that order; junction bases with no gene match: 11. In DNA form, the CDR3 reads TGTGCCAGCAGTACTATCGCGGGGGGCCGGTACAATGAGCAGTTCTTC. Translating it yields CASSTIAGGRYNEQFF. The variable domain in full, with the rest retrieved from reference TRBV9 and TRBJ2-1, is DSGVTQTPKHLITATGQRVTLRCSPRSGDLSVYWYQQSLDQGLQFLIQYYNGEERAKGNILERFSAQQFPDLHSELNLSSLELGDSALYFCASSTIAGGRYNEQFFGPGTRLTVL.

The V and J genes are TRBV2 and TRBJ2-5; 7 bases agree with TRBD1. The CDR3 spans 14 residues. Germline V CDR1 and CDR2: SNHLY, FYNNEI. With 5 bases clipped from V and 5 bases from J, the junction kept 8 bases outside the gene matches. CDR3 bases: TGTGCCAGCAGTCCGGGACAGACAGGGGAGACCCAGTACTTC. This codes for CASSPGQTGETQYF.

The chain links TRBV7-6 to TRBJ1-1, with D maybe TRBD1 (6 bases). Per germline, CDR1 SGHVS and CDR2 FNYEAQ. The CDR3 length is 14 residues. Deletions cut 1 base from V and 4 bases from J, with 10 bases between. The CDR3 loop is CASSLEGGSTEAFF. For the CDR3, the DNA is TGTGCCAGCAGCTTAGAAGGGGGTTCCACTGAAGCTTTCTTT.

This clone was recorded a few times. This rearrangement joins TRBV28 to TRBJ1-2, with 10 bases lining up with TRBD1. CDR1 MDHEN and CDR2 SYDVKM come from the germline V gene. The CDR3 totals 13 residues. Germline trimming cut 10 bases from V and 4 bases from J; bases unmatched to any gene: 6. CDR3 DNA: TGTGCCATTCCTGGACAGGGGGGCTATGGCTACACCTTC. The encoded protein is CAIPGQGGYGYTF.

This chain joins TRBV5-1 and TRBJ1-2; 8 nucleotides agree with TRBD1. The CDR3 length is 14 residues. Germline values: CDR1 SGHRS, CDR2 YFSETQ. Trimming removed 6 bases from V and 8 bases from J; junction bases left unmatched: 12. CDR3 amino acids: CASTPGQGLLGYTF. In nucleotides, the CDR3 is TGCGCCAGCACCCCTGGACAGGGTTTATTAGGCTACACCTTC.